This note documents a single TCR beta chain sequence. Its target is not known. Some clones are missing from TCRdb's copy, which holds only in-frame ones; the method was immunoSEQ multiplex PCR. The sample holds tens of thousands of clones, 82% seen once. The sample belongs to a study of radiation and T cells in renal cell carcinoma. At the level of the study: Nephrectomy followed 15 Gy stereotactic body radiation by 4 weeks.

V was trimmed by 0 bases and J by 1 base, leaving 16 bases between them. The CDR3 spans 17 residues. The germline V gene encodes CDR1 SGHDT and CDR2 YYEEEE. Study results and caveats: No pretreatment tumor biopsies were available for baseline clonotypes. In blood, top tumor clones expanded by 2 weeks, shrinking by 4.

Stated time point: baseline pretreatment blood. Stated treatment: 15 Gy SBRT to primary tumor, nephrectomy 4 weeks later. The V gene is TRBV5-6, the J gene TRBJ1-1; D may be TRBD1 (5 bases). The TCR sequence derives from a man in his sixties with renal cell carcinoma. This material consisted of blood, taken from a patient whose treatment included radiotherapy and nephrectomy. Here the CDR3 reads CASSLVQVMGANTEAFF. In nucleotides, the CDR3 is TGTGCCAGCAGCTTGGTACAGGTTATGGGAGCGAACACTGAAGCTTTCTTT.